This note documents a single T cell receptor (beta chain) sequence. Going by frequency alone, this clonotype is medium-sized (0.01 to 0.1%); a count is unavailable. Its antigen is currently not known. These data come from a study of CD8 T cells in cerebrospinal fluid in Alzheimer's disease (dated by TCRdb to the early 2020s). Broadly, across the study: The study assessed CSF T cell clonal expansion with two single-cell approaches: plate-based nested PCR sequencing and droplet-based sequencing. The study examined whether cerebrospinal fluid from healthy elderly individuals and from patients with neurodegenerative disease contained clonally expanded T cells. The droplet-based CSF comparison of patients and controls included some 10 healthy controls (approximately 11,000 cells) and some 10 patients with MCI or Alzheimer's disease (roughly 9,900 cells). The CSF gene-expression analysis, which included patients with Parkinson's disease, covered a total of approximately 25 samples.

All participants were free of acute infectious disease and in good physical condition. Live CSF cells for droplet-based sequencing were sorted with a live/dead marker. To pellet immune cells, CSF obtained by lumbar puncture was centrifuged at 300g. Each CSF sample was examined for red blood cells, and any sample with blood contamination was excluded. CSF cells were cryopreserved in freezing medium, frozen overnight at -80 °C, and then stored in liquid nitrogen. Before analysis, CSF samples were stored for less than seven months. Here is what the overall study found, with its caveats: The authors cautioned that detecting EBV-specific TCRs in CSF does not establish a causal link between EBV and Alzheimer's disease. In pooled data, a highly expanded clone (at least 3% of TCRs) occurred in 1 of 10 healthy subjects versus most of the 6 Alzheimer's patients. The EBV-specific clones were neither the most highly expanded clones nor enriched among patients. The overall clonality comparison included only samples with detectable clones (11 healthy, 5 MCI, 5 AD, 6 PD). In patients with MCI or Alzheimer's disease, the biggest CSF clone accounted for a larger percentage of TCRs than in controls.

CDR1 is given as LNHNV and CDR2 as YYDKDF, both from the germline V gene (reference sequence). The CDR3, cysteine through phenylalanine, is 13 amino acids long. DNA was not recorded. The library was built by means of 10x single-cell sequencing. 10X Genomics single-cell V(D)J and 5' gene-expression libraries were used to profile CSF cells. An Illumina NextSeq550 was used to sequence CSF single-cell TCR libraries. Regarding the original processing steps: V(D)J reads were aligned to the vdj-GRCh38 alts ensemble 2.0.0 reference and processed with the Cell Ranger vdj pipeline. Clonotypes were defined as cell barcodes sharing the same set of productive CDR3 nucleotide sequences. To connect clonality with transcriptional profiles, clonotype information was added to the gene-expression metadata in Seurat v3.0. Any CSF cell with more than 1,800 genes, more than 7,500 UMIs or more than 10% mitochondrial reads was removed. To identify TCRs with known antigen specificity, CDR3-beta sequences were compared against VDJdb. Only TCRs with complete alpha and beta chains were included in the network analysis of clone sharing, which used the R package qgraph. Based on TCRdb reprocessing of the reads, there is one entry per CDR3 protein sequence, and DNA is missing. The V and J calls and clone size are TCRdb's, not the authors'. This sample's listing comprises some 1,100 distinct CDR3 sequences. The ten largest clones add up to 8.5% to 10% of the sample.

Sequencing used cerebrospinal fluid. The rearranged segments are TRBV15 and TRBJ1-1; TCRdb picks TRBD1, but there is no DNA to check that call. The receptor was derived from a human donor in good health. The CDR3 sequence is CATSPQGNTEAFF.